Below, 12 T cell receptor beta chains from the same sample are listed, as sequenced in a study of identical twins (dated by TCRdb to about 2016). The library relied on 5' RACE. The sequencer was an Illumina HiSeq 2000. Through fastp at Q25 and MiXCR, TCRdb rebuilt clones from the public reads, retaining in-frame beta chains. Each record represents a unique CDR3 protein, reported with the most common genes and DNA among its rows. The table for this sample lists around 1.7 million distinct CDR3 sequences; under 35% of them were counted only once. Around 0.25% of the sample lies in the top ten. Specimen: cord blood. Receptor source: a newborn girl in good health.

This clonotype came up a few times. The CDR3 DNA follows: TGTGCCAGCAGTGAGTTGGTCACGGGGGCTTTCTTT. Protein sequence: CASSELVTGAFF. V usage is TRBV6-1 and J usage is TRBJ1-1; no reliable D call. CDR1 is MNHNS, CDR2 SASEGT, per germline. This CDR3 region has 12 residues. V lost 3 bases, J lost 11 bases, and 13 bases lay in between.

The V and J genes are TRBV7-2 and TRBJ2-3; 7 nucleotides match TRBD2. The trim removed 6 bases at V and 4 bases at J, leaving 16 bases unmatched. CDR3 length: 17 amino acids. CDR1 SGHTA and CDR2 FQGNSA come from the germline V gene. For the CDR3, the DNA is TGTGCCAGCAGTTCGAGACTAGCTCCCATCCGCGCAGATACGCAGTATTTT. Translating it yields CASSSRLAPIRADTQYF.

V gene TRBV11-1 combines with J gene TRBJ2-1, with 12 nucleotides matching TRBD2. Trimming cost V 6 bases and J 0 bases; bases outside gene matches: 12. The CDR3 consists of 19 residues. Per germline, CDR1 SGHAT and CDR2 FQDESV (reference sequence). Written as DNA, the CDR3 is TGTGCCAGCAGTCGGACTAGCGGGACAGAGTGGAGCTCCTACAATGAGCAGTTCTTC. The encoded protein is CASSRTSGTEWSSYNEQFF.

The rearrangement uses TRBV10-3 and TRBJ2-2, with 8 bases lining up with TRBD2. V lost 4 bases, J lost 7 bases, and 11 bases stayed unmatched. Germline V CDR1 and CDR2: ENHRY, SYGVKD. The CDR3 has 16 amino acids. CDR3 residues: CAISASGSMSVGELFF. CDR3 in DNA: TGTGCCATCAGTGCCAGCGGGAGTATGTCGGTCGGGGAGCTGTTTTTT.

V and J are TRBV28 and TRBJ2-1; a possible D gene is TRBD1 (6 bases). Germline V gene lookup returns CDR1 MDHEN and CDR2 SYDVKM. The CDR3 covers 12 residues. The V and J ends lost 11 bases and 7 bases respectively, with 15 bases between them. This CDR3 is CASYRVENEQFF. The DNA for the CDR3 is TGTGCCTCCTACAGGGTTGAGAATGAGCAGTTCTTC.

The sample holds a few counts of this clonotype. This chain connects TRBV24-1 to TRBJ1-2, with D possibly being TRBD1 (6 bases). Germline CDR1 is KGHDR and CDR2 is SFDVKD. The V end was cut by 3 bases, the J end by 4 bases, with 11 bases between. CDR3 size: 14 residues. The CDR3 region has the DNA TGTGCCACCAGTGATCTGGACAGTTCCTATGGCTACACCTTC. It codes for CATSDLDSSYGYTF.

This clonotype has just a few counts. This chain joins TRBV12-3 or TRBV12-4 and TRBJ1-5, with a possible D match to TRBD1 (5 bases). CDR3 size: 19 residues. Between the trimmed V and J ends, which lost 2 bases and 0 bases, there was a span of 20 bases. CDR3 nucleotides: TGTGCCAGCAGTTTAAGCGACAGAAGGATCCCATATAGCAATCAGCCCCAGCATTTT. Translating gives CASSLSDRRIPYSNQPQHF.

This clonotype was detected only a few times. The chain combines TRBV7-9 with TRBJ2-7; no clear D gene. This CDR3 region has 14 residues. The V end was cut by 3 bases, the J end by 2 bases, with 11 bases between. CDR1 and CDR2 (germline): SEHNR, FQNEAQ (reference sequence). DNA of the CDR3: TGTGCCAGCAGCTTTGATCCGGTCGCCTACGAGCAGTACTTC. The encoded protein is CASSFDPVAYEQYF.

This clonotype showed up many times. V gene TRBV28 combines with J gene TRBJ1-4; D possibly corresponds to TRBD1 (5 bases). Germline assignment: CDR1 MDHEN and CDR2 SYDVKM. The CDR3 contains 15 residues. V was shortened by 6 bases and J by 6 bases, with 17 bases between the two germline ends. The CDR3 DNA follows: TGTGCCAGCAGACCCAGGGACGTCGGTTATGAAAAACTGTTTTTT. This translates into CASRPRDVGYEKLFF.

The V and J genes are TRBV21-1 and TRBJ1-1. TRBV21-1 is reported as a pseudogene. This CDR3 contains 14 residues. The CDR3 coding sequence is TGTGCCAGCAGCACACCAGGAGGGAACACTGAAGCTTTCTTT. This sequence encodes CASSTPGGNTEAFF.

The DNA for the CDR3 is TGTGCCAGCAGTTTCGACAGGGGGGAAATTCAAGAGACCCAGTACTTC. Its protein product is CASSFDRGEIQETQYF. The rearrangement uses TRBV28 and TRBJ2-5; TRBD1 aligns across 9 bases. In germline, CDR1 is MDHEN, CDR2 SYDVKM. CDR3 length equals 16 residues. J lost 2 bases, V lost 3 bases, and 7 bases had no gene match.

This rearrangement joins TRBV12-3 or TRBV12-4 to TRBJ2-1, with D maybe TRBD2 (6 bases). The CDR3 is made up of 13 amino acids. The ends were cut back, 1 base at V and 10 bases at J, with 11 bases in the middle. Here the CDR3 reads CASSLGWGREQFF. CDR3 nucleotide sequence: TGTGCCAGCAGTTTAGGGTGGGGGAGGGAGCAGTTCTTC.